The text below deals with one TCR beta chain. The CDR3 loop spans 12 amino acids. Germline CDR1 and CDR2: SQVTM and ANQGSEA. V was pared by 5 bases and J by 0 bases, with 6 bases between. Assay: immunoSEQ multiplex PCR; the TCRdb copy retains only in-frame clones and omits some. The sample carries some 120,000 clones, 80% to 90% recorded once. The entry originates in a study of control samples from healthy donors and cancer patients. The specimen sequenced was blood. The V call is TRBV29-1, the J call TRBJ2-3; D ambiguous. This sequence originates from a man aged 45-60 years in good health. This CDR3 reads CSVSISTDTQYF. DNA of the CDR3: TGCAGCGTTTCAATCAGCACAGATACGCAGTATTTT.